Following are 22 T cell receptor beta chains from one sample sequenced in a study of human T cells and chemical hapten exposure. TCRdb recomputed calls from the 5' RACE reads with MiXCR, one row per CDR3 protein. This sample yields approximately 150,000 distinct CDR3 sequences, of which 4.1% are seen a single time; 1.3% to 1.5% belongs to the top ten. Sequencing started from total RNA isolated from unfractionated whole blood. All receptors derive from a female donor in good health.

This clonotype was detected only a few times. This chain connects TRBV6-5 to TRBJ1-6; 10 nucleotides match TRBD1. The CDR3 spans 15 residues. CDR1 is MNHEY, CDR2 SVGAGI, per germline. Trimming at V came to 0 bases and at J to 7 bases, leaving 0 bases not matched to a gene. CDR3 in DNA: TGTGCCAGCAGTTACTCGACAGGGGGCAATTCACCCCTCCACTTT. Translation: CASSYSTGGNSPLHF.

This clonotype came up many times. The chain is built from TRBV10-3 and TRBJ2-7, with 8 positions matching TRBD2. The V and J ends lost 6 bases and 2 bases, in that order; junction bases with no gene match: 6. The germline gives CDR1 ENHRY, CDR2 SYGVKD. The CDR3 contains 14 residues. The CDR3 region is CAISKAGEPYEQYF. The CDR3 region has the DNA TGTGCCATCAGCAAAGCGGGGGAACCCTACGAGCAGTACTTC.

The table lists this clonotype with many counts. J is TRBJ2-3 and V is TRBV6-5; TRBD2 is a possible D gene (6 bases). V lost 7 bases, J lost 2 bases, and 13 bases lay in between. The CDR3 runs to 14 residues. Germline V CDR1 and CDR2: MNHEY, SVGAGI. CDR3 amino acids: CASTGDLLTDTQYF. The CDR3 nucleotides read TGTGCCAGCACGGGGGATCTGCTCACAGATACGCAGTATTTT.

This clonotype occurred a few times. A much bigger clone sits one base away, suggesting this may be a read error. The chain carries TRBV28 and TRBJ2-7, with 11 bases identical to TRBD2. Germline assignment: CDR1 MDHEN and CDR2 SYDVKM. Trimming removed 5 bases from V and 5 bases from J; junction bases left unmatched: 8. The CDR3 is made up of 15 amino acids. The CDR3 here is CASSLLAGDVDEQYF. In DNA, the CDR3 is TGTGCCAGCAGTCTACTAGCGGGGGACGTCGACGAGCAGTACTTC.

This clonotype was observed a few times. This may stem from a read error, because a much larger clone lies one nucleotide away. This chain connects TRBV14 to TRBJ2-7; D unresolved. V lost 2 bases and J lost 5, with 10 bases in between. Germline-derived CDR1 and CDR2 are SGHDN and FVKESK. The CDR3 is made up of 13 amino acids. The CDR3 spells CASSQNSLDEQYF. CDR3 nucleotide sequence: TGTGCCAGCAGCCAAAACAGCCTTGACGAGCAGTACTTC.

On this clonotype itself: A much larger clone lies one base from this, so it may be a read error. The chain links TRBV29-1 to TRBJ1-4; 7 nucleotides align to TRBD1. CDR3 length: 10 amino acids. V trimming: 7 bases; J trimming: 15 bases; junction bases outside the gene matches: 8. CDR1 and CDR2 (germline): SQVTM, ANQGSEA. The CDR3 region is CSGVADRVFF. For the CDR3, the DNA is TGCAGCGGTGTCGCTGACAGGGTGTTTTTT.

This clonotype was observed at least ten times. V and J are TRBV5-8 and TRBJ2-7, with 7 bases identical to TRBD1. The ends lost 3 bases at V and 3 bases at J; junction bases unmatched: 12. CDR1 and CDR2 (germline): SGHTS, YDEGEE. CDR3 size: 16 residues. This chain's CDR3 is CASSSDGTASFYEQYF. CDR3 nucleotides: TGTGCCAGCAGCTCGGACGGGACAGCAAGCTTCTACGAGCAGTACTTC.

The table lists this clonotype with many counts. The genes are TRBV15 and TRBJ2-1; 12 bases match TRBD2. V shed 4 bases, J shed 8 bases, and the junction held 6 bases outside the gene matches. The CDR3 is made up of 15 amino acids. Germline V gene data show CDR1 as LNHNV and CDR2 as YYDKDF (reference sequence). In nucleotides, the CDR3 is TGTGCCACCAGCAAACTAGCGGGGGGTTTAGATGAGCAGTTCTTC. It yields the protein CATSKLAGGLDEQFF.

This clonotype was observed at least ten times. This chain uses TRBV29-1 with TRBJ2-1; D gene uncertain. CDR1 and CDR2 (germline): SQVTM, ANQGSEA. Trimming took 6 bases from V and 8 from J, leaving 11 bases between them. The CDR3 is made up of 11 amino acids. The CDR3 nucleotides are TGCAGCGTCGAGACCAGCGATGAGCAGTTCTTC. Amino acid sequence: CSVETSDEQFF.

V gene TRBV20-1 combines with J gene TRBJ2-7; no clear D. CDR1 and CDR2 (germline): DFQATT, SNEGSKA (reference sequence). V lost 4 bases to trimming and J lost 4 bases, with 23 bases between them. This CDR3 has 16 amino acids. The CDR3 DNA is TGCAGTGCTATTCCCCTATGGACGCAGGAGTTATACGAGCAGTACTTC. Residues: CSAIPLWTQELYEQYF.

This clonotype was detected many times. V is TRBV7-6 and J is TRBJ1-3; 7 bases line up with TRBD1. In germline, CDR1 is SGHVS, CDR2 FNYEAQ. V dropped 3 bases and J dropped 0; count of bases not matched to a gene: 5. This CDR3 spans 16 amino acids. DNA for the CDR3: TGTGCCAGCAGCTTGACAGGGACACGCTCTGGAAACACCATATATTTT. Residues: CASSLTGTRSGNTIYF.

Many counts were recorded for this clonotype. V gene TRBV7-2 combines with J gene TRBJ1-3, with D tentatively TRBD1 (5 bases). V shed 3 bases and J shed 2 bases, with 8 bases lying between them. Germline CDR1 reads SGHTA; CDR2 reads FQGNSA. The CDR3 has 14 residues. This CDR3 reads CASSFKGAGNTIYF. The CDR3 coding sequence is TGTGCCAGCAGCTTTAAAGGGGCTGGAAACACCATATATTTT.

This clonotype was counted between two and nine times. Written as DNA, the CDR3 is TGTGCCAGCAGCCATAGCGGGGGGGTTTATGAGCAGTTCTTC. Translated: CASSHSGGVYEQFF. This chain connects TRBV11-2 to TRBJ2-1, with 11 bases that match TRBD2. The CDR3 loop spans 14 amino acids. J gave up 8 bases and V 5 bases, and 5 bases lay outside the gene matches. The germline gives CDR1 SGHAT, CDR2 FQNNGV.

As regards this clonotype: A much bigger clone sits one base away, suggesting this may be a read error. The rearrangement links TRBV5-6 to TRBJ1-1; TRBD1 might be the D (5 bases). The CDR3 totals 13 residues. Germline CDR1 SGHDT, CDR2 YYEEEE. Trimming cost V 3 bases and J 12 bases, with 18 bases left between them. CDR3: CASSWGEGMRTFF. Written as DNA, the CDR3 is TGTGCCAGCAGCTGGGGCGAAGGGATGAGGACTTTCTTT.

This clonotype was observed at least ten times. J is TRBJ1-5 and V is TRBV6-2 or TRBV6-3; D is unresolved. Trimming shortened V by 8 bases and J by 6 bases, and 17 bases separated the two germline ends. The CDR3 contains 14 residues. The germline gives CDR1 MNHEY, CDR2 SVGEGT. The CDR3, as DNA: TGTGCCAGCGTTATACCCGGCAGCGGTCAGCCCCAGCATTTT. Encoded protein: CASVIPGSGQPQHF.

This clonotype was detected ten times or more. The gene calls are TRBV5-1 and TRBJ2-1; D not certain. With 3 bases removed from V and 6 bases from J, the gap between germline ends came to 19 bases. CDR1 SGHRS and CDR2 YFSETQ come from the germline V gene. The CDR3 is 16 residues long. CDR3: CASSSLLATRLNEQFF. Here the CDR3 DNA reads TGCGCCAGCAGCTCTCTTTTAGCTACAAGGCTCAATGAGCAGTTCTTC. The entire variable domain, with the rest obtained from reference TRBV5-1 and TRBJ2-1, is as follows: KAGVTQTPRYLIKTRGQQVTLSCSPISGHRSVSWYQQTPGQGLQFLFEYFSETQRNKGNFPGRFSGRQFSNSRSEMNVSTLELGDSALYLCASSSLLATRLNEQFFGPGTRLTVL.

This clonotype appeared a few times. The chain uses TRBV12-3 or TRBV12-4 and TRBJ1-1; D unresolved. The V and J ends lost 2 bases and 6 bases respectively, with 13 bases between them. The length of the CDR3 is 14 residues. The CDR3 is CASSLTYGEAEAFF. As DNA, the CDR3 is TGTGCCAGCAGTTTAACCTACGGCGAAGCTGAAGCTTTCTTT.

Remarks on this clonotype: Being one base from a much bigger clone, this may be a read error. The J gene is TRBJ2-6, the V gene TRBV15; D might be TRBD1 (5 bases). CDR1 LNHNV and CDR2 YYDKDF come from the germline V gene (reference sequence). The CDR3 is 16 amino acids. For the CDR3, the DNA is TGTGCCACCAGCAGAGATCGAGCCTCTGGGGCCAACGACCTGACTTTC. Its protein product is CATSRDRASGANDLTF.

In its sample, this clonotype was seen many times. Written as DNA, the CDR3 is TGTGCCAGCAGCTTCGTCGACAGGGAGCAGTTCTTC. Protein: CASSFVDREQFF. J is TRBJ2-1 and V is TRBV13; D possibly corresponds to TRBD1 (6 bases). V lost 3 bases to trimming and J lost 10 bases, with 10 bases between them. CDR1 is PRHDT and CDR2 is FYEKMQ in the germline V gene (reference sequence). The CDR3 totals 12 residues.

This clonotype was recorded many times. The chain employs TRBV6-5 and TRBJ1-1, with a possible D match to TRBD1 (6 bases). CDR1 and CDR2 (germline): MNHEY, SVGAGI. Trimming cost V 7 bases and J 2 bases, with 17 bases left between them. The CDR3 is made up of 15 amino acids. The CDR3 loop reads CASTENRELNTEAFF. The DNA for the CDR3 is TGTGCCAGCACCGAAAACAGGGAACTCAACACTGAAGCTTTCTTT.

This clonotype came up many times. The rearrangement joins TRBV24-1 to TRBJ1-5; possible D gene TRBD1, 6 bases. This CDR3 region has 16 residues. Trimming pared 4 bases from V and 7 bases from J, leaving 19 bases between. Per germline, CDR1 KGHDR and CDR2 SFDVKD. In DNA, the CDR3 is TGTGCCACCAGTGAGGGGGCACAGGGATCCAAGCAGCCCCAGCATTTT. This gives the protein CATSEGAQGSKQPQHF.

Here the CDR3 DNA reads TGCGCCAGCAGCCCGGGACAGTATAATGAAAAACTGTTTTTT. Translated, it gives CASSPGQYNEKLFF. The chain has TRBV5-1 and TRBJ1-4; 7 nucleotides align to TRBD1. CDR1 and CDR2 (germline): SGHRS, YFSETQ. The trim removed 4 bases at V and 4 bases at J, leaving 4 bases unmatched. This CDR3 spans 14 amino acids.